This T cell receptor (beta chain) stems from a study of glioma-infiltrating T cells after dendritic cell vaccination. Across the whole study: Three intradermal dendritic cell vaccine injections were given every two weeks.

The CDR3 has 15 residues. Unmatched junction bases numbered 5, after V lost 2 bases and J lost 1 base. Germline lookup yields CDR1 SEHNR and CDR2 FQNEAQ (reference sequence). Clones were sequenced by immunoSEQ multiplex PCR, and TCRdb holds only the in-frame ones, with some missing. This sample has about 24,000 clones, with approximately 89% found just once. Sample time point: after dendritic cell vaccination, including at tumor progression/relapse. Isocitrate dehydrogenase mutation was absent in all glioblastoma patients. The receptor's source is a human donor with glioblastoma. The material was blood, obtained after dendritic cell vaccination. V gene TRBV7-9 combines with J gene TRBJ2-7, with TRBD1 matching over 7 bases. Here the CDR3 DNA reads TGTGCCAGCAGCTTACTCGGGGACAGTTCCTACGAGCAGTACTTC. As protein: CASSLLGDSSYEQYF.